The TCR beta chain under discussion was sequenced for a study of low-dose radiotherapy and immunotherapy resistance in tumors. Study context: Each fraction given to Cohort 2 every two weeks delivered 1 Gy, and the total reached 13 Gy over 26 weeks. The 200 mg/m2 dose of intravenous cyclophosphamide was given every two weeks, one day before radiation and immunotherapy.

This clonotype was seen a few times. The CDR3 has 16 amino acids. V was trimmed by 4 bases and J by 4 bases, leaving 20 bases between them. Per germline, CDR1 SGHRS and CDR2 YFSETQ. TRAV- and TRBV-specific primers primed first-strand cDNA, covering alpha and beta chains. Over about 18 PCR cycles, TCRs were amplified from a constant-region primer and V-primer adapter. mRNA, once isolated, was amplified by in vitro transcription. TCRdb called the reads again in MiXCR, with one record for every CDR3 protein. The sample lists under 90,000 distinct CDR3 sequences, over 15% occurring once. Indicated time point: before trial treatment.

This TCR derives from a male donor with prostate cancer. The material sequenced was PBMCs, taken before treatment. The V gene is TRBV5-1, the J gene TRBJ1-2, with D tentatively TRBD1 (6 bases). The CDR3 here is CASSVRDTGSGYGYTF. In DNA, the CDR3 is TGCGCCAGCAGCGTCCGGGACACAGGGAGTGGCTATGGCTACACCTTC. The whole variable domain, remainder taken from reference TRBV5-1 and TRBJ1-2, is KAGVTQTPRYLIKTRGQQVTLSCSPISGHRSVSWYQQTPGQGLQFLFEYFSETQRNKGNFPGRFSGRQFSNSRSEMNVSTLELGDSALYLCASSVRDTGSGYGYTFGSGTRLTVV.